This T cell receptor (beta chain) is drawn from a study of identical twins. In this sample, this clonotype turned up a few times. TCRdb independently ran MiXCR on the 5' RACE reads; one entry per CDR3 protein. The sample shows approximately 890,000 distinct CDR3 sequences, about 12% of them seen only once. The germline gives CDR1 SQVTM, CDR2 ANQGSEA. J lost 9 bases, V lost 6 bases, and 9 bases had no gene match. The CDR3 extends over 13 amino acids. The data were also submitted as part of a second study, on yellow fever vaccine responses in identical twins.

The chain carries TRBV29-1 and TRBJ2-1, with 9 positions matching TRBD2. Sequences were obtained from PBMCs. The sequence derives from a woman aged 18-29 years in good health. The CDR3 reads CSVETSGYSEQFF. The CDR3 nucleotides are TGCAGCGTCGAGACTAGCGGCTACTCTGAGCAGTTCTTC.